The rows below give T cell receptor beta chains drawn from one sample of a study of shared clonotypes between healthy human individuals. Only in-frame clones appear in the TCRdb table, and some are missing; sequencing was by immunoSEQ multiplex PCR. The sample has about 2.4 million clones, around nine tenths seen once; the top ten hold about 0.13%. The sequenced material came from naive CD4+ T cells sorted from blood. The source is a man aged 18 to 30 in good health. Both conserved end residues are part of each CDR3. Fields, in order: D gene, V gene, J gene, clone size, CDR3 DNA, CDR3 protein. D genes are given only for firm matches. Size is omitted from some rows. Given values are once, few, many or a class for expanded clones.

.	TRBV5-1	TRBJ1-4	.	TGCGCCAGCAGCTCCGGGGGCGATCATGAAAAACTGTTTTTT	CASSSGGDHEKLFF
.	TRBV18	TRBJ2-1	.	TGTGCCAGCTCACCACGAGACGCTTACAATGAGCAGTTCTTC	CASSPRDAYNEQFF
.	TRBV18	TRBJ1-2	.	TGTGCCAGCTCACCAGGGCGGAATAACTATGGCTACACCTTC	CASSPGRNNYGYTF
.	TRBV2	TRBJ1-5	.	TGTGCCAGCAGTGAGAACGACTTGCTCACTCAGCCCCAGCATTTT	CASSENDLLTQPQHF
TRBD2	TRBV19	TRBJ2-5	.	TGTGCCAGTAGTATGAGCGGGAGTTATGGAGAGACCCAGTACTTC	CASSMSGSYGETQYF
TRBD2	TRBV5-1	TRBJ2-1	.	TGCGCCAGCAGCCACGGGACTAGCTACCACAATGAGCAGTTCTTC	CASSHGTSYHNEQFF
.	TRBV19	TRBJ2-2	once	TGTGCCAGTAGTATAGTCGGGCAGCCGAACACCGGGGAGCTGTTTTTT	CASSIVGQPNTGELFF
.	TRBV30	TRBJ1-1	.	TGTGCCTGGAGTACGGTGAACACTGAAGCTTTCTTT	CAWSTVNTEAFF
TRBD2	TRBV5-4	TRBJ2-1	.	TGTGCCAGCAGCCGGACTAGCGGGTTTAACAATGAGCAGTTCTTC	CASSRTSGFNNEQFF
TRBD1	TRBV7-9	TRBJ1-1	.	TGTGCCAGCAGCTTAGTCAGGGGGCTGGTGCTCACTGAAGCTTTCTTT	CASSLVRGLVLTEAFF
TRBD2	TRBV5-4	TRBJ2-5	.	TGTGCCAGCAGCTCATTAGCGGGGGGGTTCCAAGAGACCCAGTACTTC	CASSSLAGGFQETQYF
.	TRBV27	TRBJ2-2	.	TGTGCCAGCAGGCCACGACAGGCCGGGGAGCTGTTTTTT	CASRPRQAGELFF
TRBD1	TRBV9	TRBJ2-2	.	TGTGCCAGCAGCACCCGACAGGGAGTATCCACCGGGGAGCTGTTTTTT	CASSTRQGVSTGELFF
.	TRBV19	TRBJ2-2	.	TGTGCCAGTAGTCTTGGGGACATACTAACCGGGGAGCTGTTTTTT	CASSLGDILTGELFF
TRBD2	TRBV9	TRBJ2-1	.	TGTGCCAGCAGCCCTCCGTGGGCTAGCGGAGCCGATGAGCAGTTCTTC	CASSPPWASGADEQFF
TRBD1	TRBV19	TRBJ2-7	.	TGTGCCAGTAGTATTGAGGGGGCAGGGGGCTCCTACGAGCAGTACTTC	CASSIEGAGGSYEQYF
TRBD2	TRBV10-3	TRBJ2-1	.	TGTGCCAGTGTGCGGGAGCCTTTCAATGAGCAGTTCTTC	CASVREPFNEQFF
TRBD2	TRBV11-2	TRBJ2-3	.	TGTGCCAGCAGCTCTACCCTTAGCGGGGGGACAGATACGCAGTATTTT	CASSSTLSGGTDTQYF
.	TRBV30	TRBJ2-6	.	TGTGCCTGGAGTCGGGTAAAGGTAGGATCTGGGGCCAACGTCCTGACTTTC	CAWSRVKVGSGANVLTF
.	TRBV6-6	TRBJ2-2	.	TGTGCCAGTGCTCGGGGCCTTAACACCGGGGAGCTGTTTTTT	CASARGLNTGELFF
.	TRBV2	TRBJ1-4	.	TGTGCCAGCAGGGCCGACGGAAAGAATGAAAAACTGTTTTTT	CASRADGKNEKLFF
.	TRBV12-5	TRBJ2-7	once	TGTGCTAGTGGGAGGGTCCTGGACTACGAGCAGTACTTC	CASGRVLDYEQYF
.	TRBV5-1	TRBJ1-4	few	TGCGCCAGCAGCTTGGTTAGGGGGGAGAATGAAAAACTGTTTTTT	CASSLVRGENEKLFF
TRBD2	TRBV4-1	TRBJ2-1	.	TGCGCCAGCAGCCAAGGGGCCGGCGGGGGTCGAAATGAGCAGTTCTTC	CASSQGAGGGRNEQFF
TRBD1	TRBV5-1	TRBJ1-3	.	TGCGCCAGCAGCGTCGCCGGGACAGGGCCGGGAAACACCATATATTTT	CASSVAGTGPGNTIYF
.	TRBV7-2	TRBJ1-5	.	TGTGCCAGCAGCTTAGACAGAAATCAGCCCCAGCATTTT	CASSLDRNQPQHF
TRBD2	TRBV14	TRBJ2-2	.	TGTGCCAGCAGCCTCCTAGCGGGGGGGCCCGGGGAGCTGTTTTTT	CASSLLAGGPGELFF
.	TRBV7-2	TRBJ1-5	.	TGTGCCAGCAGCCCAGGGAGGGGGAGCAATCAGCCCCAGCATTTT	CASSPGRGSNQPQHF
.	TRBV5-1	TRBJ2-5	.	TGCGCCAGCAGCTTAAGGGCCCAGCGGCTAGAGACCCAGTACTTC	CASSLRAQRLETQYF
TRBD2	TRBV7-2	TRBJ2-5	.	TGTGCCAGCAGCCGGATTCTAGCGGGGCAAGAGACCCAGTACTTC	CASSRILAGQETQYF
.	TRBV30	TRBJ2-1	.	TGTGCCTGGAGTATGGTACTAGCTCACAATGAGCAGTTCTTC	CAWSMVLAHNEQFF
TRBD2	TRBV29-1	TRBJ2-7	once	TGCAGCGTAGAAAAAGGGACTAGCGGGGGCTACGAGCAGTACTTC	CSVEKGTSGGYEQYF
TRBD1	TRBV27	TRBJ2-1	.	TGTGCCAGCAGGCAGGGGGCTAAGCGCGAGCAGTTCTTC	CASRQGAKREQFF
TRBD2	TRBV6-4	TRBJ2-5	.	TGTGCCAGCAGTGACCCCTCCGGGGAGGGGGAGACCCAGTACTTC	CASSDPSGEGETQYF
.	TRBV27	TRBJ1-6	.	TGTGCCAGCAGTATTTACCCCCCCATAAATTCACCCCTCCACTTT	CASSIYPPINSPLHF